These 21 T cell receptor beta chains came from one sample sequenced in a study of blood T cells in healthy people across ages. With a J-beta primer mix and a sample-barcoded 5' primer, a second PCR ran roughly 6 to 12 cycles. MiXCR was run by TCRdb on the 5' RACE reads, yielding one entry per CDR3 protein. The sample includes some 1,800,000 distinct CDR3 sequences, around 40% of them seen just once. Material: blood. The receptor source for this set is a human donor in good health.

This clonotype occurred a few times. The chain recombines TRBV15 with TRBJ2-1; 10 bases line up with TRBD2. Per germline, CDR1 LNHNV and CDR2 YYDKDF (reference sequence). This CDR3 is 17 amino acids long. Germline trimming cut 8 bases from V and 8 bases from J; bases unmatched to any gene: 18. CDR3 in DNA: TGTGCCACCTTAGCGGGGGGCCTCAACCCTTTGGATGATGAGCAGTTCTTC. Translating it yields CATLAGGLNPLDDEQFF.

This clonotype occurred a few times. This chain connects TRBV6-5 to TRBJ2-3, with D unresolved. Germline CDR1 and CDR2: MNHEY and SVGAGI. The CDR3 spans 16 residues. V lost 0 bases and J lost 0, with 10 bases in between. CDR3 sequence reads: CASSYSAVLSTDTQYF. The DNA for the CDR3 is TGTGCCAGCAGTTACTCAGCCGTCCTTAGCACAGATACGCAGTATTTT.

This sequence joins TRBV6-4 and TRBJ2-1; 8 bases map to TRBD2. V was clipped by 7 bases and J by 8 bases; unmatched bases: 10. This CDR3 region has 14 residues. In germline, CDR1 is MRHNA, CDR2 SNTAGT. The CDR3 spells CASIRTSRPHEQFF. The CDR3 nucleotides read TGTGCCAGCATAAGGACTAGCCGTCCCCATGAGCAGTTCTTC.

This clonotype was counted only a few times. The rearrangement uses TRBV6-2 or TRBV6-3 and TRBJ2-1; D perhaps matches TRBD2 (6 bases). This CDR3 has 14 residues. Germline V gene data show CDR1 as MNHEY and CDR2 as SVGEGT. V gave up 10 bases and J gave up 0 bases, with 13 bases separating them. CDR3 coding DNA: TGTGCCACCCTAGCGTTGGCCTCCTACAATGAGCAGTTCTTC. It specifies CATLALASYNEQFF.

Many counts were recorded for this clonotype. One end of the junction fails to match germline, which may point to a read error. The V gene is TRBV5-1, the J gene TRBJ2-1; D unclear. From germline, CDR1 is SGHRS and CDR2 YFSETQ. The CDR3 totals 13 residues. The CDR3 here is CASSLGTYNEQFF. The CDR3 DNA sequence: TGTGCCAGTTCCCTGGGAACCTACAATGAGCAGTTCTTC.

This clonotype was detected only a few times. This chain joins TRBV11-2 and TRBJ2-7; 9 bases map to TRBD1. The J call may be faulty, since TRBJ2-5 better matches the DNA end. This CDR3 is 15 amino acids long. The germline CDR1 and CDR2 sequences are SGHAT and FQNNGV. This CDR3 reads CASSAGQGKMETQYF. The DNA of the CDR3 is TGTGCCAGCAGCGCCGGACAGGGGAAGATGGAGACCCAGTACTTC.

As DNA, the CDR3 is TGTGCCAGCAGTTTATCGGGGGGGAGAGTCTATGGCTACACCTTC. It is translated as CASSLSGGRVYGYTF. The chain has TRBV12-3 or TRBV12-4 and TRBJ1-2; TRBD1 is a possible D gene (5 bases). Trimming pared 2 bases from V and 4 bases from J, leaving 14 bases between. The CDR3 runs 15 residues.

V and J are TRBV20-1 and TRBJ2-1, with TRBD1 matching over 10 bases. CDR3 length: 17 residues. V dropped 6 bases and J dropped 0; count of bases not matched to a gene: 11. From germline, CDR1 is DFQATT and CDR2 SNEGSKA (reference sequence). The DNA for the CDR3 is TGCAGTGCCCCGGGACAGGGGCCTTCTAGCTCCTACAATGAGCAGTTCTTC. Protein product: CSAPGQGPSSSYNEQFF.

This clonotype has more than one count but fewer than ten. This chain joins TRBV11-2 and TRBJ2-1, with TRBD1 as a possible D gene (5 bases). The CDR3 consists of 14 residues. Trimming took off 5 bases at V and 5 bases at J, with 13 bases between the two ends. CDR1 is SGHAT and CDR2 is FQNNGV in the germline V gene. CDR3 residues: CASSHNTGHNEQFF. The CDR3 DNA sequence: TGTGCCAGCAGCCATAACACAGGACACAATGAGCAGTTCTTC.

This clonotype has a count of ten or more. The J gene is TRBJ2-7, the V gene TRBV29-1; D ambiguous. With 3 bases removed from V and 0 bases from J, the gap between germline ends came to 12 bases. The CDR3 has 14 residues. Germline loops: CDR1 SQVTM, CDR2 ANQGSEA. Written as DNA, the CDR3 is TGCAGCGTTGACCTGGGCCCGAACTCCTACGAGCAGTACTTC. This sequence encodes CSVDLGPNSYEQYF.

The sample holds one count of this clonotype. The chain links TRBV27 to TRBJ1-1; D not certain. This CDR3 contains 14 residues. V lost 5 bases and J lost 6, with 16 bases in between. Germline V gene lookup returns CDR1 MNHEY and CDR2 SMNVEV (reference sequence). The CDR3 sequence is CASSTREHGAEAFF. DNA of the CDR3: TGTGCCAGCAGTACCCGGGAACATGGAGCTGAAGCTTTCTTT.

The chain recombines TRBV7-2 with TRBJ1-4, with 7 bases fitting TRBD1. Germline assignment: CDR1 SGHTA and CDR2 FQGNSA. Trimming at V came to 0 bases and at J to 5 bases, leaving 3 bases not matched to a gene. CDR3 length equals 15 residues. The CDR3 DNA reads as TGTGCCAGCAGCTTAGCCAGGGGGGAAAATGAAAAACTGTTTTTT. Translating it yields CASSLARGENEKLFF.

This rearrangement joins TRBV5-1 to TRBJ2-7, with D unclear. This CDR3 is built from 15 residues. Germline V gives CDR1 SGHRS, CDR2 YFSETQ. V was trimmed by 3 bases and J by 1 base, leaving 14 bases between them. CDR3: CASSSSVGVSYEQYF. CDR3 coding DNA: TGCGCCAGCAGCTCAAGTGTCGGTGTTTCCTACGAGCAGTACTTC.

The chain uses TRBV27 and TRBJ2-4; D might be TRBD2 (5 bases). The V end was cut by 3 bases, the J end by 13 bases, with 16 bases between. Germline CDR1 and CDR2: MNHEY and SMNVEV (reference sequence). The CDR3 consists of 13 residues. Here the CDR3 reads CASSFSVLDTQYF. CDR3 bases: TGTGCCAGCAGTTTTAGCGTCTTGGATACCCAGTACTTC.

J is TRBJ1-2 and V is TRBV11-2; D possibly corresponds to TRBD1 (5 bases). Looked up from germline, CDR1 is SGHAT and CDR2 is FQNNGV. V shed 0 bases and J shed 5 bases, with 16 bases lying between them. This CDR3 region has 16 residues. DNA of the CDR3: TGTGCCAGCAGCTTAGATCTAGGAATGCGGGGGTATGGCTACACCTTC. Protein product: CASSLDLGMRGYGYTF. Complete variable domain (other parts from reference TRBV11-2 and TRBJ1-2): EAGVAQSPRYKIIEKRQSVAFWCNPISGHATLYWYQQILGQGPKLLIQFQNNGVVDDSQLPKDRFSAERLKGVDSTLKIQPAKLEDSAVYLCASSLDLGMRGYGYTFGSGTRLTVV.

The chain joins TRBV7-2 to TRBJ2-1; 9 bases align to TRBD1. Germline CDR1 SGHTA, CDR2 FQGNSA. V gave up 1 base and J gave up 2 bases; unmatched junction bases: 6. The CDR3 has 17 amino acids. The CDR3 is CASSLGGQGSAYNEQFF. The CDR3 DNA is TGTGCCAGCAGCTTAGGGGGACAGGGCAGCGCCTACAATGAGCAGTTCTTC.

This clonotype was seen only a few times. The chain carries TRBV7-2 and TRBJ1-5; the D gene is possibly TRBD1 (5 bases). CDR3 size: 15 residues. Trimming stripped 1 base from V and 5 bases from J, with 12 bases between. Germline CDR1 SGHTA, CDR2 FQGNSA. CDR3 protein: CASSLVSGDDQPQHF. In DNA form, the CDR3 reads TGTGCCAGCAGCTTAGTATCCGGGGACGATCAGCCCCAGCATTTT.

CDR3 coding DNA: TGTGCCAGCAGCTTATTGGGGTATAGGTCAGATACGCAGTATTTT. Protein sequence: CASSLLGYRSDTQYF. This rearrangement joins TRBV7-9 to TRBJ2-3; D is uncertain. The CDR3 has 15 residues. V was shortened by 2 bases and J by 4 bases, with 13 bases between the two germline ends. The germline V gene encodes CDR1 SEHNR and CDR2 FQNEAQ (reference sequence).

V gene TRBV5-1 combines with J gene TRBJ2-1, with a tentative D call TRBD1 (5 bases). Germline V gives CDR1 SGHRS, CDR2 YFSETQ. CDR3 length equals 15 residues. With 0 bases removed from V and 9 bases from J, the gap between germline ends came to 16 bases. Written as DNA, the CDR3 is TGCGCCAGCAGCTTGGGGGGCTTGGTACAGATTGAGCAGTTCTTC. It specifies CASSLGGLVQIEQFF.

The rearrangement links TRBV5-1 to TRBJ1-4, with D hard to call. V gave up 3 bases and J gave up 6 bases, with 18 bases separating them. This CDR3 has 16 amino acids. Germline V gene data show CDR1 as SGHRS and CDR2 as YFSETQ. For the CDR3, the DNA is TGCGCCAGCAGCTACTTTGGGCAGGCAGGAGATGAAAAACTGTTTTTT. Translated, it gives CASSYFGQAGDEKLFF.

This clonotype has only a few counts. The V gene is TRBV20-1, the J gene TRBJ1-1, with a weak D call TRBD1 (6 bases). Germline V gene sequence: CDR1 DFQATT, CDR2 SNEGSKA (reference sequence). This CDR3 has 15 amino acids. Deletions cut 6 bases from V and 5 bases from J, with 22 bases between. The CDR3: CSAPRQAWLRTEAFF. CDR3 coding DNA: TGCAGTGCCCCCAGACAGGCCTGGCTTAGGACTGAAGCTTTCTTT.